This entry concerns a single T cell receptor beta chain. These data originate in a study of CD8 T cells in Susac syndrome. Germline CDR1 and CDR2: MNHEY and SMNVEV (reference sequence). There are 13 residues in the CDR3. Trimming left V 6 bases short and J 7 bases short, with 10 bases between. The RNA, roughly 0.5 to 1 ug, was put through reverse transcription using random hexamers. TCRdb analysed the immunoSEQ multiplex PCR reads with MiXCR anew, one entry per CDR3 protein. Of 100,000 to 150,000 distinct CDR3 sequences listed, around 85% are singletons. The rearrangement links TRBV27 to TRBJ1-6; D gene ambiguous. Sequencing was carried out using CD8+ T cells from PBMCs. The sequence was collected from a human donor with multiple sclerosis. CDR3 amino acids: CASSPILNSPLHF. CDR3 DNA: TGTGCCAGCAGCCCGATACTGAATTCACCCCTCCACTTT.